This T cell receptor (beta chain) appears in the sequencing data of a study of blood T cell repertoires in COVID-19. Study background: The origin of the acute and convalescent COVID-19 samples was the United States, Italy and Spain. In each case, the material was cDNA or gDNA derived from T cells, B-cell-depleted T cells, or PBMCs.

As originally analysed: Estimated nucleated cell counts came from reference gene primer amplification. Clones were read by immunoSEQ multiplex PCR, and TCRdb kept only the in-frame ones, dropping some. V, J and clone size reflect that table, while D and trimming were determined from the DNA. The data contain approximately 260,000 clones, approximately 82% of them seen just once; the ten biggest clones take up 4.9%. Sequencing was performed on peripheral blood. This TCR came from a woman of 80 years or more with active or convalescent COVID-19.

CDR3 sequence: CASSAIYTDTQYF. The CDR3 coding sequence is TGTGCCAGCAGCGCAATCTACACAGATACGCAGTATTTT. The chain employs TRBV4-2 and TRBJ2-3; no firm D call. CDR3 length equals 13 residues. V gave up 5 bases and J gave up 2 bases, with 8 bases separating them. In germline, CDR1 is LGHNA, CDR2 YNFKEQ.